The 11 T cell receptor beta chains below were found in one sample sequenced in a study of spatial heterogeneity in lung cancer. Study-level results: Tumoral mutation counts were tracked by counts of expanded intratumoral alpha and beta TCRs.

As for time point: sample taken at primary tumor resection. TCRdb itself ran the 5' RACE reads through MiXCR, one entry per CDR3 protein. The sample records about 5,700 distinct CDR3 sequences, around an eighth being singletons. What these receptors recognize is not known. The sequenced sample was lung tumor tissue, obtained at surgery. These receptors were collected from a female donor with early-stage non-small cell lung cancer.

This clonotype was recorded at least ten times. This CDR3 is CASRIGTGDTGELFF. CDR3 sequence (DNA): TGTGCCAGCCGTATCGGGACAGGGGACACCGGGGAGCTGTTTTTT. This rearrangement joins TRBV7-6 to TRBJ2-2; 10 bases agree with TRBD1. The J segment lost 3 bases and the V segment lost 8 bases, leaving 6 bases of the junction unmatched. Germline-derived CDR1 and CDR2 are SGHVS and FNYEAQ. CDR3 length: 15 residues. The complete variable domain, with remaining parts taken from reference TRBV7-6 and TRBJ2-2, reads GAGVSQSPRYKVTKRGQDVALRCDPISGHVSLYWYRQALGQGPEFLTYFNYEAQQDKSGLPNDRFSAERPEGSISTLTIQRTEQRDSAMYRCASRIGTGDTGELFFGEGSRLTVL.

This clonotype is termed medium-sized. V usage is TRBV30 and J usage is TRBJ2-1; 9 nucleotides agree with TRBD1. V dropped 3 bases and J dropped 2; count of bases not matched to a gene: 8. Germline V CDR1 and CDR2: GTSNPN, SVGIG (reference sequence). The CDR3 contains 16 residues. The CDR3 bases are TGTGCCTGGAGATCTGGGACAGGGTGGCCCTACAATGAGCAGTTCTTC. Translated, it gives CAWRSGTGWPYNEQFF.

In its sample, this clonotype ranks as medium-sized. The rearrangement joins TRBV9 to TRBJ2-5, with D unresolved. V gave up 4 bases and J gave up 0 bases, with 10 bases separating them. Germline CDR1 reads SGDLS; CDR2 reads YYNGEE. CDR3 length: 14 amino acids. This CDR3 reads CASSSSADQETQYF. DNA for the CDR3: TGTGCCAGCAGCTCTTCTGCGGACCAAGAGACCCAGTACTTC.

The chain has TRBV7-2 and TRBJ2-2; no clear D. With 7 bases removed from V and 0 bases from J, the gap between germline ends came to 6 bases. The CDR3 is 13 amino acids. Looked up from germline, CDR1 is SGHTA and CDR2 is FQGNSA. The CDR3 DNA sequence: TGTGCCAGCACTCGATCGAACACCGGGGAGCTGTTTTTT. It is translated as CASTRSNTGELFF.

This clonotype was seen ten or more times. V is TRBV29-1 and J is TRBJ2-7, with D possibly being TRBD1 (5 bases). The V end lost 4 bases, the J end lost 1 base, and 11 bases lay between the germline ends. The germline gives CDR1 SQVTM, CDR2 ANQGSEA. The CDR3 is made up of 13 amino acids. The CDR3 DNA reads as TGCAGCGTTGTCAGGGCCTCTTCCTACGAGCAGTACTTC. Translation gives CSVVRASSYEQYF.

This clonotype rates as medium-sized. The gene calls are TRBV28 and TRBJ2-1; 13 bases line up with TRBD2. With 3 bases clipped from V and 7 bases from J, the junction kept 3 bases outside the gene matches. CDR3 length: 15 residues. The germline V gene has CDR1 MDHEN and CDR2 SYDVKM. CDR3 in DNA: TGTGCCAGCAGTTTTGGGACTAGCGGGAAGAATGAGCAGTTCTTC. Its protein product is CASSFGTSGKNEQFF. Based on the CDR3 plus reference TRBV28 and TRBJ2-1, the full variable domain is DVKVTQSSRYLVKRTGEKVFLECVQDMDHENMFWYRQDPGLGLRLIYFSYDVKMKEKGDIPEGYSVSREKKERFSLILESASTNQTSMYLCASSFGTSGKNEQFFGPGTRLTVL.

This clonotype was seen many times. V is TRBV30 and J is TRBJ2-3; 14 bases agree with TRBD2. After removal of 1 base from V and 6 bases from J, the junction contained 3 bases not matched to a gene. Germline-derived CDR1 and CDR2 are GTSNPN and SVGIG (reference sequence). The CDR3 contains 15 residues. The CDR3 is CAWSGLAGGGDTQYF. CDR3 sequence (DNA): TGTGCCTGGAGTGGACTAGCGGGAGGGGGGGATACGCAGTATTTT.

J is TRBJ1-5 and V is TRBV18, with 7 bases lining up with TRBD1. Per germline, CDR1 KGHSH and CDR2 LQKENI. V was clipped by 2 bases and J by 3 bases; unmatched bases: 4. The CDR3 sequence is 15 residues long. In DNA, the CDR3 is TGTGCCAGCTCACCATACGGACAGGCCAATCAGCCCCAGCATTTT. It codes for CASSPYGQANQPQHF. Full variable domain (missing parts from reference TRBV18 and TRBJ1-5): NAGVMQNPRHLVRRRGQEARLRCSPMKGHSHVYWYRQLPEEGLKFMVYLQKENIIDESGMPKERFSAEFPKEGPSILRIQQVVRGDSAAYFCASSPYGQANQPQHFGDGTRLSIL.

Within the sample, this clonotype is medium-sized. The J gene is TRBJ2-1, the V gene TRBV4-1; 8 bases map to TRBD2. The CDR3 length is 16 residues. Germline V gene sequence: CDR1 MGHRA, CDR2 YSYEKL. The V segment lost 0 bases and the J segment 9 bases; nucleotides outside the gene matches: 10. The chain's CDR3 is CASSQDRSGSMGEQFF. The CDR3 region has the DNA TGCGCCAGCAGCCAAGATCGGAGCGGGAGTATGGGTGAGCAGTTCTTC.

This clonotype was seen repeatedly, ten times or more. The chain joins TRBV28 to TRBJ2-5; either TRBD1 or TRBD2 may fit D (5 bases each). Trimming took 7 bases from V and 5 from J, leaving 17 bases between them. Germline CDR1 MDHEN, CDR2 SYDVKM. The CDR3 is 14 amino acids. The chain's CDR3 is CASTLFGATETQYF. The CDR3 DNA sequence: TGTGCCAGCACGCTTTTCGGGGCTACCGAGACCCAGTACTTC.

This clonotype rates as medium-sized. This chain links TRBV12-3 or TRBV12-4 with TRBJ1-5, with D tentatively TRBD1 (5 bases). V lost 0 bases and J 2 bases, leaving 11 bases between the germline ends. The CDR3 has 16 amino acids. The CDR3 DNA reads as TGTGCCAGCAGTTTAGCGACGGGGGGTGGCAATCAGCCCCAGCATTTT. Translating it yields CASSLATGGGNQPQHF.